One and the same sample provided the 18 T cell receptor beta chains below, sequenced in a study of breast tumors, draining lymph nodes, adjacent tissues. TCRdb processed the multiplex PCR reads anew with MiXCR; each CDR3 protein has one entry. Here the sample spans 200,000 to 300,000 distinct CDR3 sequences, 30% being singletons. The lymph nodes were axillary draining lymph nodes from breast cancer patients. The sequenced material came from axillary lymph node tissue. These receptors were collected from a female donor with breast cancer. Some clones in this sample may be carry-over from other donors' samples.

This chain links TRBV5-1 with TRBJ2-1; no clear D. The CDR3 extends over 17 amino acids. The V gene lost 6 bases and the J gene lost 4 bases, with 23 bases spanning the gap. Germline CDR1 reads SGHRS; CDR2 reads YFSETQ. CDR3 region: CASKGWFGLQAYNEQFF. CDR3 bases: TGCGCCAGCAAAGGGTGGTTCGGGTTGCAGGCTTACAATGAGCAGTTCTTC.

The chain combines TRBV30 with TRBJ1-3; no firm D call. Trimming stripped 4 bases from V and 0 bases from J, with 22 bases between. The germline V gene has CDR1 GTSNPN and CDR2 SVGIG (reference sequence). This CDR3 contains 18 residues. The CDR3 loop reads CAWIKRPSRIFSGNTIYF. CDR3 sequence (DNA): TGTGCCTGGATCAAGCGCCCCTCCAGGATCTTCTCTGGAAACACCATATATTTT.

The chain links TRBV5-1 to TRBJ2-7; 10 bases line up with TRBD1. Germline CDR1 and CDR2: SGHRS and YFSETQ. The V gene end was trimmed by 4 bases and the J gene end by 2 bases; junction bases not matched to a gene: 6. The CDR3 is 15 amino acids. DNA for the CDR3: TGCGCCAGCAGCGCAAGACAGGGGGCGGCCTACGAGCAGTACTTC. This codes for CASSARQGAAYEQYF.

This clonotype was recorded at least ten times. The gene calls are TRBV29-1 and TRBJ1-2; 9 bases are a match to TRBD1. Germline V gene data show CDR1 as SQVTM and CDR2 as ANQGSEA. V shed 6 bases, J shed 4 bases, and the junction held 15 bases outside the gene matches. This CDR3 region has 16 residues. CDR3 DNA sequence: TGCAGCGTCCCACAGGGGGCAGGGCAAATAGGCTATGGCTACACCTTC. Amino acids: CSVPQGAGQIGYGYTF.

This clonotype was picked up many times. The chain employs TRBV19 and TRBJ2-1, with D perhaps TRBD1 (6 bases). V shed 5 bases and J shed 9 bases, with 14 bases lying between them. Per the germline V gene, CDR1 is LNHDA and CDR2 is SQIVND (reference sequence). The CDR3 sequence is 13 residues long. Written as DNA, the CDR3 is TGTGCCAGTAGTGATACAGGGTACGGTGAGCAGTTCTTC. It codes for CASSDTGYGEQFF. The whole variable domain, remainder taken from reference TRBV19 and TRBJ2-1, is DGGITQSPKYLFRKEGQNVTLSCEQNLNHDAMYWYRQDPGQGLRLIYYSQIVNDFQKGDIAEGYSVSREKKESFPLTVTSAQKNPTAFYLCASSDTGYGEQFFGPGTRLTVL.

This clonotype was counted ten times or more. This chain joins TRBV5-1 and TRBJ2-7; D gene unclear. The CDR3 extends over 13 amino acids. Germline V gene sequence: CDR1 SGHRS, CDR2 YFSETQ. Trimming shortened V by 6 bases and J by 2 bases, and 12 bases separated the two germline ends. The CDR3: CASMGQDAYEQYF. As DNA, the CDR3 is TGCGCCAGCATGGGTCAGGATGCCTACGAGCAGTACTTC.

Concerning this clonotype: No conserved phenylalanine or tryptophan ends this CDR3, so it is likely a read error. The chain recombines TRBV30 with TRBJ2-7; D not certain. The length of the CDR3 is 13 residues. CDR1 GTSNPN and CDR2 SVGIG come from the germline V gene (reference sequence). V was trimmed by 4 bases and J by 0 bases, leaving 10 bases between them. CDR3 coding DNA: TGTGCCTGGACTAGGAAGGGCTCCTACGAGCAGTACCTC. This encodes CAWTRKGSYEQYL.

As DNA, the CDR3 is TGTGCCAGCAGTGACTCGAAAGCGGGAGGGCCGGCTGGCACAGATACGCAGTATTTT. Protein sequence: CASSDSKAGGPAGTDTQYF. The chain links TRBV6-4 to TRBJ2-3, with 10 bases lining up with TRBD2. The germline V gene encodes CDR1 MRHNA and CDR2 SNTAGT. V trimming: 0 bases; J trimming: 1 base; junction bases outside the gene matches: 10. The CDR3 runs to 19 residues.

This clonotype showed up many times. This chain uses TRBV11-2 with TRBJ2-2, with 8 bases matching TRBD1. Per the germline V gene, CDR1 is SGHAT and CDR2 is FQNNGV. The CDR3 sequence is 16 residues long. V dropped 5 bases and J dropped 1; count of bases not matched to a gene: 6. The CDR3 nucleotides are TGTGCCAGCAGCACAGGACAGGGTATGAACACCGGGGAGCTGTTTTTT. The encoded protein is CASSTGQGMNTGELFF.

The chain couples TRBV7-8 to TRBJ2-1, with TRBD2 identical over 8 bases. Germline CDR1 reads SGHVS; CDR2 reads FQNEAQ. CDR3 length: 17 amino acids. The J segment lost 4 bases and the V segment lost 1 base, leaving 9 bases of the junction unmatched. CDR3 bases: TGTGCCAGCAGCTTAGTCCGGGGGGGGGCCCGATACAATGAGCAGTTCTTC. Protein sequence: CASSLVRGGARYNEQFF.

At least ten counts were recorded for this clonotype. V is TRBV20-1 and J is TRBJ2-2; possible D gene TRBD2, 6 bases. V gave up 4 bases and J gave up 0 bases, with 9 bases separating them. Germline V gene data show CDR1 as DFQATT and CDR2 as SNEGSKA (reference sequence). This CDR3 region has 14 residues. The DNA for the CDR3 is TGCAGTGCTAATCTAGCGTCGAACACCGGGGAGCTGTTTTTT. Translating gives CSANLASNTGELFF.

The sample holds many counts of this clonotype. J is TRBJ2-3 and V is TRBV20-1; weak D call: TRBD2 (6 bases). Trimming shortened V by 1 base and J by 6 bases, and 17 bases separated the two germline ends. The CDR3 covers 15 residues. Looked up from germline, CDR1 is DFQATT and CDR2 is SNEGSKA (reference sequence). The CDR3 nucleotides are TGCAGTGCTAGAGCAATTGTACTAGCCCTCGATACGCAGTATTTT. Protein: CSARAIVLALDTQYF.

This clonotype has a count of ten or more. This chain joins TRBV7-6 and TRBJ2-5; 8 nucleotides align to TRBD1. With V trimmed by 5 bases and J by 4 bases, 6 bases remained unmatched. The CDR3 extends over 14 amino acids. The germline V gene has CDR1 SGHVS and CDR2 FNYEAQ. The CDR3 sequence is CASSTRGRGETQYF. The DNA of the CDR3 is TGTGCCAGCAGCACCAGGGGGCGCGGAGAGACCCAGTACTTC.

The chain is built from TRBV10-3 and TRBJ2-7; D unresolved. V gave up 3 bases and J gave up 1 base, with 10 bases separating them. The CDR3 spans 14 residues. Germline-derived CDR1 and CDR2 are ENHRY and SYGVKD. The CDR3 reads CAISDPRLSYEQYF. The CDR3 nucleotides are TGTGCCATCAGTGACCCTCGGCTTTCCTACGAGCAGTACTTC.

Details on this clonotype: Given a much more abundant clone one base away, this may be a read error. V is TRBV11-3 and J is TRBJ2-1; TRBD1 might be the D (5 bases). Germline V lookup: CDR1 SGHNT, CDR2 YENEEA. Trimming took off 7 bases at V and 12 bases at J, with 16 bases between the two ends. CDR3 length: 12 amino acids. CDR3 residues: CASMGPGLTQFF. Written as DNA, the CDR3 is TGTGCCAGCATGGGGCCGGGCCTGACGCAGTTCTTC.

This clonotype was counted at least ten times. Compared with germline, one end of the junction differs, possibly owing to a read error. The chain is built from TRBV5-1 and TRBJ2-5, with no clear D. This CDR3 is 12 amino acids long. Per germline, CDR1 SGHRS and CDR2 YFSETQ. The CDR3 DNA is TGTGCCAGCTCTTTGGCGGCAGAGACCCAGTACTTC. Protein sequence: CASSLAAETQYF.

This clonotype was seen at least ten times. The chain joins TRBV20-1 to TRBJ2-3, with D possibly matching TRBD2 (5 bases). Germline assignment: CDR1 DFQATT and CDR2 SNEGSKA (reference sequence). The CDR3 consists of 13 residues. V was clipped by 5 bases and J by 3 bases, with 12 bases between them. Here the CDR3 DNA reads TGCAGTGCTTACTCGGACTCGACAGATACGCAGTATTTT. This sequence encodes CSAYSDSTDTQYF.

The chain recombines TRBV28 with TRBJ2-7, with D possibly being TRBD1 or TRBD2 (5 bases each). The CDR3 spans 13 residues. Germline V gene lookup returns CDR1 MDHEN and CDR2 SYDVKM. V lost 3 bases and J 2 bases, leaving 8 bases between the germline ends. CDR3 in amino acids: CASSFQGPYEQYF. The CDR3 DNA is TGTGCCAGCAGTTTCCAGGGACCCTACGAGCAGTACTTC.